What follows describes a single TCR beta chain. These data come from a study of cytomegalovirus exposure and HLA in healthy donors. 13 Jbeta primers and 60 Vbeta primers were used for the PCR. Measured with immunoSEQ multiplex PCR; TCRdb has only the in-frame clones, and not every one. The data contain about 160,000 clones, approximately 80% of them singletons. The V end was cut by 3 bases, the J end by 3 bases, with 22 bases between. This CDR3 is built from 18 residues. Germline loops: CDR1 MNHNS, CDR2 SASEGT. The chain recombines TRBV6-1 with TRBJ2-3, with a tentative D call TRBD1 (6 bases). The source is a woman between 18 and 29 years old in good health and CMV-seronegative. The sample taken for sequencing was PBMCs. CDR3 region: CASSDDAETGFRTDTQYF. CDR3 DNA sequence: TGTGCCAGCAGTGACGACGCCGAAACAGGGTTTAGGACAGATACGCAGTATTTT.